A single sample is the source of the 8 T cell receptor beta chains below, sequenced in a study of Graves' ophthalmopathy and Graves' hyperthyroidism. RNA transcripts provided the template for amplifying TCR beta CDR3 regions. RT-PCR with HTBI primers came first, then second-round multiplex PCR. TCRdb called the multiplex PCR reads again in MiXCR, with one record for every CDR3 protein. The sample has roughly 480,000 distinct CDR3 sequences; about 15% are singletons. The source material was blood. Receptors originate from a woman aged 25 to 39 with Graves' ophthalmopathy.

This clonotype was detected ten times or more. The V gene is TRBV6-1, the J gene TRBJ1-2; 12 bases agree with TRBD1. Per germline, CDR1 MNHNS and CDR2 SASEGT. The CDR3 contains 16 residues. V lost 6 bases, J lost 4 bases, and 9 bases stayed unmatched. This CDR3 reads CASRSGTGGLGYGYTF. CDR3 nucleotides: TGTGCCAGCAGATCCGGGACAGGGGGCTTAGGCTATGGCTACACCTTC.

This clonotype was counted many times. The chain carries TRBV30 and TRBJ1-2; D not resolved. There are 13 residues in the CDR3. Trimming left V 0 bases short and J 4 bases short, with 9 bases between. Germline V gene lookup returns CDR1 GTSNPN and CDR2 SVGIG (reference sequence). DNA of the CDR3: TGTGCCTGGAGTGTAGGATCGGTCTATGGCTACACCTTC. This encodes CAWSVGSVYGYTF.

This clonotype was counted ten times or more. The J gene is TRBJ2-4, the V gene TRBV27; D is uncertain. The ends were cut back, 0 bases at V and 7 bases at J, with 13 bases in the middle. The CDR3 runs to 15 residues. Germline V gives CDR1 MNHEY, CDR2 SMNVEV (reference sequence). CDR3 sequence (DNA): TGTGCCAGCAGTTTATCGCTCCAAGCCTCGAACATTCAGTACTTC. It is translated as CASSLSLQASNIQYF.

As regards this clonotype: Compared with germline, one end of the junction differs, possibly owing to a read error. The chain couples TRBV10-2 to TRBJ2-7, with 9 nucleotides matching TRBD2. Germline CDR1 is WSHSY and CDR2 is SAAADI. CDR3 length equals 12 residues. The CDR3 is CASSESAGGPRF. CDR3 sequence (DNA): TGCGCCAGCAGTGAGTCGGCGGGAGGGCCGCGGTTC.

This clonotype was seen many times. This chain uses TRBV19 with TRBJ2-7; 7 nucleotides line up with TRBD2. V was pared by 3 bases and J by 3 bases, with 5 bases of the junction left unmatched. CDR1 is LNHDA, CDR2 SQIVND, per germline (reference sequence). This CDR3 has 14 amino acids. CDR3 in amino acids: CASSMTGGSYEQYF. The CDR3 DNA reads as TGTGCCAGTAGTATGACGGGCGGGAGCTACGAGCAGTACTTC.

This clonotype appeared many times. The genes are TRBV6-1 and TRBJ1-1; D is unresolved. V was clipped by 5 bases and J by 3 bases, with 10 bases between them. The CDR3 consists of 13 residues. The germline gives CDR1 MNHNS, CDR2 SASEGT. This chain's CDR3 is CASSPLLDTEAFF. CDR3 bases: TGTGCCAGCAGTCCCCTCCTTGACACTGAAGCTTTCTTT.

This clonotype was seen many times. This rearrangement joins TRBV11-2 to TRBJ1-5, with 10 nucleotides matching TRBD1. The V gene's germline CDR1 is SGHAT and CDR2 FQNNGV. Trimming removed 4 bases from V and 7 bases from J; junction bases left unmatched: 13. This CDR3 contains 17 residues. The CDR3 DNA reads TGTGCCAGCAGCTCCCGAGGGGACAGGGGAAGGGGGCAGCCCCAGCATTTT. It codes for CASSSRGDRGRGQPQHF.

This clonotype occurred a few times. The chain has TRBV11-2 and TRBJ2-5; TRBD2 matches 7 bases. The CDR3 runs to 15 residues. CDR1 and CDR2 (germline): SGHAT, FQNNGV. V lost 2 bases to trimming and J lost 3 bases; unmatched junction nucleotides: 6. CDR3 region: CASSLRGVSEETQYF. CDR3 sequence (DNA): TGTGCCAGCAGCTTACGGGGGGTTTCAGAAGAGACCCAGTACTTC.